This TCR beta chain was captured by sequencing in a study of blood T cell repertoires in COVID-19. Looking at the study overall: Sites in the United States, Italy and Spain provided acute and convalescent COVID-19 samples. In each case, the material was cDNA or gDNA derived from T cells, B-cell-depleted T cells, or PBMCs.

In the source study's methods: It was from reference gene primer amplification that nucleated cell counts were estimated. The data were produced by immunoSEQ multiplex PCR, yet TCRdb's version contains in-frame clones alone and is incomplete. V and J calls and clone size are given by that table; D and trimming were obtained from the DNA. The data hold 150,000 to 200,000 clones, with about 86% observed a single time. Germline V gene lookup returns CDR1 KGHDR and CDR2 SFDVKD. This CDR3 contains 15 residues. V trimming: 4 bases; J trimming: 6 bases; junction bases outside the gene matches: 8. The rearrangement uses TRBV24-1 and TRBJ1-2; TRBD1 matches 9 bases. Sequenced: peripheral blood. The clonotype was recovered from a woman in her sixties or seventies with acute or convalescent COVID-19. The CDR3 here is CATSEPGQGRDGYTF. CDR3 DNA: TGTGCCACCAGTGAACCGGGACAGGGTAGGGATGGCTACACCTTC.